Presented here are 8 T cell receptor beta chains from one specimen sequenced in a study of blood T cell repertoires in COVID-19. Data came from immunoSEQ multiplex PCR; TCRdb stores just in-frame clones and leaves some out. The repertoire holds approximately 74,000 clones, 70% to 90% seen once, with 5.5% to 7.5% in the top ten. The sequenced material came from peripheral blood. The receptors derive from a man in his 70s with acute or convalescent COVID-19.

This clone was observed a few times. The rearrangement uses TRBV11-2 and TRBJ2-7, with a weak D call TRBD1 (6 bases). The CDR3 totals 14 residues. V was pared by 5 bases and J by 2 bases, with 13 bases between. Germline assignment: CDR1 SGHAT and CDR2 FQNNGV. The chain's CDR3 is CASSKQGPPYEQYF. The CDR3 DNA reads TGTGCCAGCAGCAAACAGGGTCCACCCTACGAGCAGTACTTC. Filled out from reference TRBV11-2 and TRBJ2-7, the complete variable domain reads EAGVAQSPRYKIIEKRQSVAFWCNPISGHATLYWYQQILGQGPKLLIQFQNNGVVDDSQLPKDRFSAERLKGVDSTLKIQPAKLEDSAVYLCASSKQGPPYEQYFGPGTRLTVT.

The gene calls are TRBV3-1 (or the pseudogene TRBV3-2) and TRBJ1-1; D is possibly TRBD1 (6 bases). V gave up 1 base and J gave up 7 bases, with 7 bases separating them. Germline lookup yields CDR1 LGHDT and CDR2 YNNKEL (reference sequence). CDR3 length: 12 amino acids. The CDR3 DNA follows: TGTGCCAGCAGCCAAGGCAGGGGTGAAGCTTTCTTT. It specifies CASSQGRGEAFF.

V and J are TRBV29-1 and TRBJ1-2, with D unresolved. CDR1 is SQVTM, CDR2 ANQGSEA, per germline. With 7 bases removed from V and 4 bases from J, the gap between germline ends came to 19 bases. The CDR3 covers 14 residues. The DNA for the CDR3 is TGCAGCGCTACGAGGAGCCCGAGTACCTATGGCTACACCTTC. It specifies CSATRSPSTYGYTF.

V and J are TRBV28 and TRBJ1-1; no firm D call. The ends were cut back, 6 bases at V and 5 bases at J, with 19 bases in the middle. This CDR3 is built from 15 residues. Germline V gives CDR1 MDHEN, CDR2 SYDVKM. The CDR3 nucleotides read TGTGCCAGCAGCCGATCTCGCGGTGTCTGGACTGAAGCTTTCTTT. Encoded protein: CASSRSRGVWTEAFF.

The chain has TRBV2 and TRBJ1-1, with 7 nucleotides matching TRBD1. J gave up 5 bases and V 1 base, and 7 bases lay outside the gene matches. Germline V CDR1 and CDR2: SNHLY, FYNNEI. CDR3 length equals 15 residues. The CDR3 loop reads CASSEVGQVRTEAFF. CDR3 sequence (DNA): TGTGCCAGCAGTGAAGTAGGACAGGTGAGGACTGAAGCTTTCTTT.

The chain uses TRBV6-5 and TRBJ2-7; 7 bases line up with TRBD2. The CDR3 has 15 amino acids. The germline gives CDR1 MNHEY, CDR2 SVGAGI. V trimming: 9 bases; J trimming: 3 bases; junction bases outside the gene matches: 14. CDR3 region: CASAGAPWGGYEQYF. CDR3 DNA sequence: TGTGCCAGTGCAGGTGCGCCGTGGGGGGGCTACGAGCAGTACTTC.

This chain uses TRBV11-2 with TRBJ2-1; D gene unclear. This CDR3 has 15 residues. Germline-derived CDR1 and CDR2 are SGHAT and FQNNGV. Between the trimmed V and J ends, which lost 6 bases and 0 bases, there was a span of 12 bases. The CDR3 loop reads CASSVQRSSYNEQFF. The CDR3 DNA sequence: TGTGCCAGCAGTGTTCAGAGGAGCTCCTACAATGAGCAGTTCTTC.

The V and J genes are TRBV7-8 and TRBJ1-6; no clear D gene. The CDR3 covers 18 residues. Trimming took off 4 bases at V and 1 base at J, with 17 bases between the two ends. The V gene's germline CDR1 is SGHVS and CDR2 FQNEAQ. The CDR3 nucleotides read TGTGCCAGCAGCTCGACGGGGTATATTGGTTCCTATAATTCACCCCTCCACTTT. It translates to CASSSTGYIGSYNSPLHF.